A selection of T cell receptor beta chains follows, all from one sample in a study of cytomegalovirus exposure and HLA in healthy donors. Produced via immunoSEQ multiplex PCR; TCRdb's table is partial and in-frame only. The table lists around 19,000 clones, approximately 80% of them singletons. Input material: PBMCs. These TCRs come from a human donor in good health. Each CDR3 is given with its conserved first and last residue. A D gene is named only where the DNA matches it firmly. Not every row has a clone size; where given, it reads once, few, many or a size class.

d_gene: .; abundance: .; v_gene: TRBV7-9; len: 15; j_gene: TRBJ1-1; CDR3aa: CASSLVREARTEAFF; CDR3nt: TGTGCCAGCAGCTTAGTCAGGGAGGCCCGGACTGAAGCTTTCTTT
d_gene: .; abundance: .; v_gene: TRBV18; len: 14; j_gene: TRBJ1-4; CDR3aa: CASSRAGLNEKLFF; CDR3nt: TGTGCCAGCTCTCGAGCGGGGCTCAATGAAAAACTGTTTTTT
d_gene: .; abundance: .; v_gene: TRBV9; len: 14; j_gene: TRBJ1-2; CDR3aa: CASSVNREAYGYTF; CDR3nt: TGTGCCAGCAGCGTTAACAGGGAAGCCTATGGCTACACCTTC
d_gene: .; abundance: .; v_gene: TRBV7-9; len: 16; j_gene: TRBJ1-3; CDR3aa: CASSFGTRTRGNTIYF; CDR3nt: TGTGCCAGCAGCTTCGGGACACGGACGCGGGGAAACACCATATATTTT
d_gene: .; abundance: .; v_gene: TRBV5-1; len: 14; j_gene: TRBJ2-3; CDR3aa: CASSPHQVTDTQYF; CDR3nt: TGCGCCAGCAGCCCACACCAGGTTACAGATACGCAGTATTTT
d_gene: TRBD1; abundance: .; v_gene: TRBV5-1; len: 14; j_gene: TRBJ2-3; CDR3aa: CASSHTGGPDTQYF; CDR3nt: TGCGCCAGCAGCCATACAGGGGGCCCAGATACGCAGTATTTT
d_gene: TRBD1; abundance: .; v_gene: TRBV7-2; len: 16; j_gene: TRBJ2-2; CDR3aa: CASSLSGQWNTGELFF; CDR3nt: TGTGCCAGCAGCTTATCGGGACAGTGGAACACCGGGGAGCTGTTTTTT
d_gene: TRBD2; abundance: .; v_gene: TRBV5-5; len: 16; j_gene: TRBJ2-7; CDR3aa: CASSLVLVGGSYEQYF; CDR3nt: TGTGCCAGCAGCTTGGTATTGGTCGGGGGGTCCTACGAGCAGTACTTC
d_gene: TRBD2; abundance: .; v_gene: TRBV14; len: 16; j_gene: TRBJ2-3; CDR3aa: CASPQLETSGWNTQYF; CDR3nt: TGTGCCAGCCCCCAGCTGGAAACTAGCGGGTGGAATACGCAGTATTTT
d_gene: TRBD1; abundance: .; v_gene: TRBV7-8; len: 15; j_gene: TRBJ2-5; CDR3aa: CASSPSRGYEETQYF; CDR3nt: TGTGCCAGCAGCCCGTCCAGGGGGTACGAAGAGACCCAGTACTTC
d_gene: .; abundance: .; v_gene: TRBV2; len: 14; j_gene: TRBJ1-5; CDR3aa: CASKRAGYNQPQHF; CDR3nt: TGTGCCAGCAAAAGGGCAGGGTACAATCAGCCCCAGCATTTT
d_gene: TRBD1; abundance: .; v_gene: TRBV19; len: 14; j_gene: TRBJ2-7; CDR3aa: CASRPGQGLNEQYF; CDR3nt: TGTGCCAGCCGACCGGGACAGGGGCTAAACGAGCAGTACTTC
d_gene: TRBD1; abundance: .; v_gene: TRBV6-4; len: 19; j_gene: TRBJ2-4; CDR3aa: CASSRTGPLQSLAKNIQYF; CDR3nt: TGTGCCAGCAGTCGGACAGGGCCACTTCAATCCCTAGCCAAAAACATTCAGTACTTC
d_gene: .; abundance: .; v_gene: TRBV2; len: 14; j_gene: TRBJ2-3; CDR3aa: CASTGTPSTDTQYF; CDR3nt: TGTGCCAGCACCGGGACACCAAGCACAGATACGCAGTATTTT
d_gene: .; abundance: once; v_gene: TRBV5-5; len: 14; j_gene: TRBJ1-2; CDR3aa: CASSLRGLNYGYTF; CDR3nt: TGTGCCAGCAGCTTGAGAGGCCTTAACTATGGCTACACCTTC
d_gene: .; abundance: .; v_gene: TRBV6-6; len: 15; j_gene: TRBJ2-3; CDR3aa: CASSWVAASTDTQYF; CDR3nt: TGTGCCAGCAGTTGGGTAGCGGCTAGCACAGATACGCAGTATTTT
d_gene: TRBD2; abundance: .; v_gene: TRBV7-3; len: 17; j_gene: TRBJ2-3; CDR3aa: CASSLTGGGFLPDTQYF; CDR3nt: TGTGCCAGCAGCTTAACCGGGGGGGGCTTCCTTCCAGATACGCAGTATTTT
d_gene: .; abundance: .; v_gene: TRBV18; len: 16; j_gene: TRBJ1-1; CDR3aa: CASSPGSERLNTEAFF; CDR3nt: TGTGCCAGCTCACCGGGTTCCGAGCGGTTGAACACTGAAGCTTTCTTT
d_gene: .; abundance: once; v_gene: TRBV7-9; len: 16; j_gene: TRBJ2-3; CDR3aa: CASSPRDRPSTDTQYF; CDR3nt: TGTGCCAGCAGCCCCCGTGACAGGCCCAGCACAGATACGCAGTATTTT
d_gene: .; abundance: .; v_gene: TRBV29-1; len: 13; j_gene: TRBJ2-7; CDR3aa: CSALTSSPYEQYF; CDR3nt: TGCAGCGCTCTCACATCCTCCCCCTACGAGCAGTACTTC
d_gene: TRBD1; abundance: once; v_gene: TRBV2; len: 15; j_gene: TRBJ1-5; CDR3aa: CASSAEGAVNQPQHF; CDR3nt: TGTGCCAGCAGTGCGGAGGGGGCGGTCAATCAGCCCCAGCATTTT
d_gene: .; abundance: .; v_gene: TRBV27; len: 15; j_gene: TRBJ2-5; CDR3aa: CASSLFGEIQETQYF; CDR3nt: TGTGCCAGCAGTTTATTTGGGGAGATCCAAGAGACCCAGTACTTC
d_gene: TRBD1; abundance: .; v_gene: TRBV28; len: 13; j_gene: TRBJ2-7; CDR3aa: CAIKTGGPSEQYF; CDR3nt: TGTGCCATTAAGACAGGGGGTCCAAGCGAGCAGTACTTC
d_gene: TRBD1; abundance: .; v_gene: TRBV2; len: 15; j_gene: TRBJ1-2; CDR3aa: CASSVSRGRGYGYTF; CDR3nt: TGTGCCAGCAGTGTTTCCAGGGGGCGCGGCTATGGCTACACCTTC
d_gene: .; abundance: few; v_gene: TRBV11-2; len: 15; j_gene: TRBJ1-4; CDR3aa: CASSLSPGRNEKLFF; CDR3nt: TGTGCCAGCAGCTTATCGCCCGGGAGAAATGAAAAACTGTTTTTT
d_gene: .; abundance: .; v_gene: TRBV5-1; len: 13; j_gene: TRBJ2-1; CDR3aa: CASSLILSNEQFF; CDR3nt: TGCGCCAGCAGCTTGATACTGTCCAATGAGCAGTTCTTC
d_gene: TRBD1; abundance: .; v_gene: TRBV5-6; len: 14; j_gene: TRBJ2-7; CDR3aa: CASSQGQASYEQYF; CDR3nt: TGTGCCAGCAGCCAGGGACAGGCCTCCTACGAGCAGTACTTC
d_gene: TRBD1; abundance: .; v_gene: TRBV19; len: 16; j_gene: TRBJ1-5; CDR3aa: CASSSRQGELGQPQHF; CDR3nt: TGTGCCAGTAGTTCCCGACAGGGGGAGTTGGGTCAGCCCCAGCATTTT